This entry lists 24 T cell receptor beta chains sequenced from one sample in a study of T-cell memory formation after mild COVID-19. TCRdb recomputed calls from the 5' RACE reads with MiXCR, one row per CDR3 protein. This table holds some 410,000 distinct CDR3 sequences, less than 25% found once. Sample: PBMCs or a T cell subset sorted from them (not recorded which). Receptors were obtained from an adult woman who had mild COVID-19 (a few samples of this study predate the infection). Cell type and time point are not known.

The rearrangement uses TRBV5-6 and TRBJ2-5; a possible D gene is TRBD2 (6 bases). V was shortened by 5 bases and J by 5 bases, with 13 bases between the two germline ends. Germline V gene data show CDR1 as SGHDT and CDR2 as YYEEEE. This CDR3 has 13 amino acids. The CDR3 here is CASSGDSGETQYF. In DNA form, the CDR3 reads TGTGCCAGCAGTGGGGACTCCGGGGAGACCCAGTACTTC.

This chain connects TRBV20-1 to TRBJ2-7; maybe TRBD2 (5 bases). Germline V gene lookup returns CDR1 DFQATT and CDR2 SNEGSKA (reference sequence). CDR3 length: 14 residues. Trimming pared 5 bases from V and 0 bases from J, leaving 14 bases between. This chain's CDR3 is CSAGSSGVSYEQYF. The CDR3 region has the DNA TGCAGTGCTGGGAGCTCCGGGGTCTCCTACGAGCAGTACTTC.

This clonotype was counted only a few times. The CDR3 DNA follows: TGTGCCAGCAGTCGCCGCGGCGGACTTAACTATGGCTACACCTTC. Protein sequence: CASSRRGGLNYGYTF. This chain uses TRBV6-2 or TRBV6-3 with TRBJ1-2; D gene ambiguous. The V gene lost 5 bases and the J gene lost 1 base, with 14 bases spanning the gap. The CDR3 is 15 residues long. Germline V gives CDR1 MNHEY, CDR2 SVGEGT.

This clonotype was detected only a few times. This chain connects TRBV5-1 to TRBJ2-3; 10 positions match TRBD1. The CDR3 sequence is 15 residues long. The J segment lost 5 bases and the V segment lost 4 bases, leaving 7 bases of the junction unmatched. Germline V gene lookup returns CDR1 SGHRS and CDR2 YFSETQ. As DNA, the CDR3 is TGCGCCAGCAGCCTCCGGGACAGGGGTGGAGATACGCAGTATTTT. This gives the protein CASSLRDRGGDTQYF. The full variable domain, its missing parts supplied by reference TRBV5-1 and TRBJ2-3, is KAGVTQTPRYLIKTRGQQVTLSCSPISGHRSVSWYQQTPGQGLQFLFEYFSETQRNKGNFPGRFSGRQFSNSRSEMNVSTLELGDSALYLCASSLRDRGGDTQYFGPGTRLTVL.

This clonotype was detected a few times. DNA for the CDR3: TGCGCCAGCAGCTTGGTTGGGACACAATACACCGGGGAGCTGTTTTTT. It specifies CASSLVGTQYTGELFF. The chain joins TRBV5-1 to TRBJ2-2; a weak D match, TRBD1 (6 bases). The CDR3 consists of 16 residues. V was pared by 0 bases and J by 3 bases, with 12 bases between. Germline CDR1 reads SGHRS; CDR2 reads YFSETQ.

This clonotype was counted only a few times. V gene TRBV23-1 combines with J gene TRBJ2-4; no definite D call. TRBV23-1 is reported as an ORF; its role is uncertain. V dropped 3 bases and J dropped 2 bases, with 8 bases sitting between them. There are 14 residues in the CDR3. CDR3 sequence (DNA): TGCGCCAGCAGTCACCCCGGTCCCAAAAACATTCAGTACTTC. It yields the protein CASSHPGPKNIQYF.

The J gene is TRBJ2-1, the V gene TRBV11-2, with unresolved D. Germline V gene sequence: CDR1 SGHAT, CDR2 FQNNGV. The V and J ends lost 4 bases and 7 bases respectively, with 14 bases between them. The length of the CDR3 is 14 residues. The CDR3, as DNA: TGTGCCAGCAGCTCGACACACCTAGGGAATGAGCAGTTCTTC. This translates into CASSSTHLGNEQFF.

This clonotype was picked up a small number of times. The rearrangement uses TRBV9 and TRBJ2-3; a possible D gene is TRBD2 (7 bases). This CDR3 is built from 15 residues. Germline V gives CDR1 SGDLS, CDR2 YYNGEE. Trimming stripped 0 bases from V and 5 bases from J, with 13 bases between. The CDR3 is CASSVGGGVEDTQYF. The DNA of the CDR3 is TGTGCCAGCAGCGTAGGGGGGGGCGTGGAAGATACGCAGTATTTT. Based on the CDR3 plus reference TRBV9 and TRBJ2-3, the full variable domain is DSGVTQTPKHLITATGQRVTLRCSPRSGDLSVYWYQQSLDQGLQFLIQYYNGEERAKGNILERFSAQQFPDLHSELNLSSLELGDSALYFCASSVGGGVEDTQYFGPGTRLTVL.

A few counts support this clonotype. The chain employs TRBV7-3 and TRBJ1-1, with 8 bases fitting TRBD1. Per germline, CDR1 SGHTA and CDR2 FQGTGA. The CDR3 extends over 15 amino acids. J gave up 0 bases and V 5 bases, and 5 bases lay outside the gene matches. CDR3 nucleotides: TGTGCCAGCAGCCAATCAGGGGGCATGAACACTGAAGCTTTCTTT. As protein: CASSQSGGMNTEAFF.

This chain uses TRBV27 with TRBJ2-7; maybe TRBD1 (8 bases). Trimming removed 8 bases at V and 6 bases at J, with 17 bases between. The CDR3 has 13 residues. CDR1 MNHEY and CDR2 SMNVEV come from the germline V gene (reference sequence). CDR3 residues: CASGQGGTSEQYF. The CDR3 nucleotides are TGTGCCAGCGGACAGGGAGGGACCTCCGAGCAGTACTTC.

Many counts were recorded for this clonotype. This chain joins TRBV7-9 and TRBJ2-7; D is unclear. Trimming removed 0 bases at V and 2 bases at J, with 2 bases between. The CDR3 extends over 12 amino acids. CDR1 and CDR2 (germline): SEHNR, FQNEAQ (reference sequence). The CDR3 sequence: CASSLATYEQYF. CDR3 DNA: TGTGCCAGCAGCTTAGCCACCTACGAGCAGTACTTC.

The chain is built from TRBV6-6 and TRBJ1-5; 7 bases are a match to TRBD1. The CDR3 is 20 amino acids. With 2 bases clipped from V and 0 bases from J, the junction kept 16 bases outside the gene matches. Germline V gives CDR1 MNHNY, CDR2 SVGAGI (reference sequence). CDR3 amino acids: CASSYSQGVGQYLSNQPQHF. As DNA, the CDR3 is TGTGCCAGCAGTTACAGTCAAGGTGTGGGACAGTACCTTAGCAATCAGCCCCAGCATTTT.

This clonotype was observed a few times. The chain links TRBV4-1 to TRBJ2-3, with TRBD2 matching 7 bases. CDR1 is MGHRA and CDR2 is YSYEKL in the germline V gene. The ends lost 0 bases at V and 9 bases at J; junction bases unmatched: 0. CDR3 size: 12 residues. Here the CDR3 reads CASSQEGGTQYF. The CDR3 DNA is TGCGCCAGCAGCCAAGAGGGGGGGACGCAGTATTTT.

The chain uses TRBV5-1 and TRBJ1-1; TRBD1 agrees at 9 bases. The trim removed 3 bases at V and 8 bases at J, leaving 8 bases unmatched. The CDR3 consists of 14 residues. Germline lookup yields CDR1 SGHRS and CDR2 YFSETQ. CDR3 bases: TGCGCCAGCAGCTCAACCCGGGACAGGGAGGAAGCTTTCTTT. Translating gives CASSSTRDREEAFF.

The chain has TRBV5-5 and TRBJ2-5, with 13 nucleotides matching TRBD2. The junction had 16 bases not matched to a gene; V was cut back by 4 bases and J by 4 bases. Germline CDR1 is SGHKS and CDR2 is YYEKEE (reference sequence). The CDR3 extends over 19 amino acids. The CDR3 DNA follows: TGTGCCAGCAGCCCCGGACTAGCGGGAGAGATTGTCGCTACAGAGACCCAGTACTTC. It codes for CASSPGLAGEIVATETQYF.

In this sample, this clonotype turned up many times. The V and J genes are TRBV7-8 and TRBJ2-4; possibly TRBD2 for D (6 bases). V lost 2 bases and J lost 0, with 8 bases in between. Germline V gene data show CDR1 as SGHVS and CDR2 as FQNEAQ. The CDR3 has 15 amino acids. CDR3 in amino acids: CASSLRGIAKNIQYF. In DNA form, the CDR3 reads TGTGCCAGCAGCTTACGCGGGATAGCCAAAAACATTCAGTACTTC.

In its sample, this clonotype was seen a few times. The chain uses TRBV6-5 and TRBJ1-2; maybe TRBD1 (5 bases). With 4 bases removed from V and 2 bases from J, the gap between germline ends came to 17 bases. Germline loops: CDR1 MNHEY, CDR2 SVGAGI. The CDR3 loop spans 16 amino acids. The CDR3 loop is CASSSHDVGVNYGYTF. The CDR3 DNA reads TGTGCCAGCAGTTCCCATGATGTGGGGGTCAACTATGGCTACACCTTC.

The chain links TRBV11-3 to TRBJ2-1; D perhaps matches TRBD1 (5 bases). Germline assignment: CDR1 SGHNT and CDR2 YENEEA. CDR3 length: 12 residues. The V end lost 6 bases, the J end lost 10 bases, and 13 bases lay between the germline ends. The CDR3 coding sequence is TGTGCCAGCAGGTCAGGGTCGGACGAGCAGTTCTTC. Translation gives CASRSGSDEQFF.

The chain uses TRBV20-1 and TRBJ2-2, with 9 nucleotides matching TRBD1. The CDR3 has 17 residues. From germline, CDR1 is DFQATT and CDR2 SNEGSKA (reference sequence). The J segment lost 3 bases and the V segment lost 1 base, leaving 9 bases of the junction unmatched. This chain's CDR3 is CSARANRGRRDTGELFF. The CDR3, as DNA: TGCAGTGCTAGAGCGAACAGGGGGCGGAGGGACACCGGGGAGCTGTTTTTT.

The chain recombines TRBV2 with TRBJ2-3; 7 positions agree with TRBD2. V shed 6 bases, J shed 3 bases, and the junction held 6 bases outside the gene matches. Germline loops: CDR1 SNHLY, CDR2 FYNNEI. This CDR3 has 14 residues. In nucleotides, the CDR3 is TGTGCCAGCAGCCTACTAGCGACAACAGATACGCAGTATTTT. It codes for CASSLLATTDTQYF.

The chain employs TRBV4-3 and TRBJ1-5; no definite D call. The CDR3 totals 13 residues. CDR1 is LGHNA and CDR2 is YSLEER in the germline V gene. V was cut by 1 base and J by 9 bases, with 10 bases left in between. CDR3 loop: CASSQGRESPQHF. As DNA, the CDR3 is TGCGCCAGCAGCCAAGGAAGGGAGTCGCCCCAGCATTTT.

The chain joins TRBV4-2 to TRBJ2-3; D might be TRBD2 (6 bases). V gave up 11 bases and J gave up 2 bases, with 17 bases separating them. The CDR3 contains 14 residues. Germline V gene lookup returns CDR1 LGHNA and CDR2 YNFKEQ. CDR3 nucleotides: TGTGCCGCGGGGCAGCGAGCGGACACAGATACGCAGTATTTT. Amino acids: CAAGQRADTDTQYF.

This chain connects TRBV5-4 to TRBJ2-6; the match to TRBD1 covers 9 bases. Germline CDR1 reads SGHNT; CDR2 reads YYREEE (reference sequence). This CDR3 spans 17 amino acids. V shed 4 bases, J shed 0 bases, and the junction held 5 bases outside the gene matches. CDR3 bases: TGTGCCAGCAGCCGGGGGACAGGGAACTCTGGGGCCAACGTCCTGACTTTC. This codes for CASSRGTGNSGANVLTF. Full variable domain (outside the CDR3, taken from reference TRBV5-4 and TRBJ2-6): ETGVTQSPTHLIKTRGQQVTLRCSSQSGHNTVSWYQQALGQGPQFIFQYYREEENGRGNFPPRFSGLQFPNYSSELNVNALELDDSALYLCASSRGTGNSGANVLTFGAGSRLTVL.

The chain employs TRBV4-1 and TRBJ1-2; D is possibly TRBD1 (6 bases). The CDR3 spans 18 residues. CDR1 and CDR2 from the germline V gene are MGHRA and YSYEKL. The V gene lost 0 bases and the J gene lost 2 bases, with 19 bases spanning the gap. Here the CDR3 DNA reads TGCGCCAGCAGCCAAGACCCCTCACAGGGCTTGACGAACTATGGCTACACCTTC. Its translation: CASSQDPSQGLTNYGYTF.